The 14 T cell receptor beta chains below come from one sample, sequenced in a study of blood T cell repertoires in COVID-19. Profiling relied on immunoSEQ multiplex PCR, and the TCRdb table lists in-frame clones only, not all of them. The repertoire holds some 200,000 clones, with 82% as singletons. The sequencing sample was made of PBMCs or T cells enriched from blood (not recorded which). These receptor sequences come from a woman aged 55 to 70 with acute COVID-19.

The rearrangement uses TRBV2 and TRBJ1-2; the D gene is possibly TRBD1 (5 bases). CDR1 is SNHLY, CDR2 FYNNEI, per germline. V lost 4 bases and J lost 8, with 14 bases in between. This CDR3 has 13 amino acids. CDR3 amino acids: CASSGEEGLGYTF. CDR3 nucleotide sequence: TGTGCCAGCAGTGGGGAGGAGGGGCTAGGCTACACCTTC.

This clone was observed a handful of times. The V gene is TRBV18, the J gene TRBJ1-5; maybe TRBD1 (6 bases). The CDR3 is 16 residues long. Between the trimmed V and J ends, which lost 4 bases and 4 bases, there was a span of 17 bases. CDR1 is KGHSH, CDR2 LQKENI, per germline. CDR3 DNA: TGTGCCAGCTCACTTAAACAGGGCATAAGAAATCAGCCCCAGCATTTT. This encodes CASSLKQGIRNQPQHF.

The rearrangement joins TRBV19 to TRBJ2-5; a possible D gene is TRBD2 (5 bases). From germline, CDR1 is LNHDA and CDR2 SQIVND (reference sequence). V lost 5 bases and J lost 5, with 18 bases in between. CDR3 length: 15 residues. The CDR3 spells CASSRMSLDSETQYF. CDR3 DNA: TGTGCCAGTAGTCGTATGTCGTTGGACTCGGAGACCCAGTACTTC.

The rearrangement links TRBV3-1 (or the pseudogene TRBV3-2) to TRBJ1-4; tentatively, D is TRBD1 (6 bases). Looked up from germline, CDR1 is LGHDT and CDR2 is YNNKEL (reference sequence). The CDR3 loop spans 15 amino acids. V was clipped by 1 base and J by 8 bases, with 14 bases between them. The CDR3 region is CASSQAGGIGEKLFF. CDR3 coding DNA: TGTGCCAGCAGCCAAGCGGGGGGCATTGGGGAAAAACTGTTTTTT.

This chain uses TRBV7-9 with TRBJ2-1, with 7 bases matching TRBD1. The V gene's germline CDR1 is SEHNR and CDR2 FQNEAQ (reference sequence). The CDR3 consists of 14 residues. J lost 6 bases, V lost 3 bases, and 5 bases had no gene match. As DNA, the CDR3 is TGTGCCAGCAGCTTGGACAACAGGGGCAATGAGCAGTTCTTC. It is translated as CASSLDNRGNEQFF.

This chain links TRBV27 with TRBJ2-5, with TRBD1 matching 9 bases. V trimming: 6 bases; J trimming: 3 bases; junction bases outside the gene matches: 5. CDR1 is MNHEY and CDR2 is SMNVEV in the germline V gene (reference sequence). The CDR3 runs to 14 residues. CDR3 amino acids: CASRTGGGEETQYF. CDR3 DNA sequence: TGTGCCAGCAGGACAGGGGGAGGGGAAGAGACCCAGTACTTC.

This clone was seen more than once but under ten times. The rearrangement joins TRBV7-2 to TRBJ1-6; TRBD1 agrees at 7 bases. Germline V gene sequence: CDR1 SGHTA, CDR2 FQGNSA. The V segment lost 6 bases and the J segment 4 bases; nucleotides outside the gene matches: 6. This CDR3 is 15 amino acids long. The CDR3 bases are TGTGCCAGCAGGAAAGAGGGACAGTATAATTCACCCCTCCACTTT. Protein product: CASRKEGQYNSPLHF.

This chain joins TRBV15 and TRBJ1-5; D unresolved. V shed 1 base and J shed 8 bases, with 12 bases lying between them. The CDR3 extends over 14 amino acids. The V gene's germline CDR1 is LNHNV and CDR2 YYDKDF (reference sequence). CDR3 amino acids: CATSRGRVLEPQHF. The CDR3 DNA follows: TGTGCCACCAGCAGAGGGAGGGTACTCGAGCCCCAGCATTTT.

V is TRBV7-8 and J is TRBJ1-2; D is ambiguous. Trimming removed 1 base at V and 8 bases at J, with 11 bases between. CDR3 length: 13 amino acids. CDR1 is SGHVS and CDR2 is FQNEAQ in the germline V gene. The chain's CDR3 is CASSLGRTEGYTF. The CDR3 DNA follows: TGTGCCAGCAGCTTAGGGAGGACTGAGGGCTACACCTTC.

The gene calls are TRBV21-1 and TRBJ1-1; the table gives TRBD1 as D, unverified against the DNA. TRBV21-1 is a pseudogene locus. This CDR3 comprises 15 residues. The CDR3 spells CASSQTETGVGEAFF. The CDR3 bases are TGTGCCAGCAGCCAAACCGAAACAGGGGTTGGTGAAGCTTTCTTT.

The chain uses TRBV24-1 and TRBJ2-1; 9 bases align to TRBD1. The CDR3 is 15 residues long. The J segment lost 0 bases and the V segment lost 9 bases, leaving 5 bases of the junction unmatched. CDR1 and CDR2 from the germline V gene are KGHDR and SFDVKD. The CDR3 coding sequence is TGTGCCACCCCGGGACAGGGCTACTCCTACAATGAGCAGTTCTTC. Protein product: CATPGQGYSYNEQFF.

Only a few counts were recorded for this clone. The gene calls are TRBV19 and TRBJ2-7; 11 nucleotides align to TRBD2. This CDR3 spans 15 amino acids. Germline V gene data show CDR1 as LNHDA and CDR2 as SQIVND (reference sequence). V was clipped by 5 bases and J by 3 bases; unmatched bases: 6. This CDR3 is CASSSIAGGVYEQYF. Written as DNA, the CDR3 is TGTGCCAGTAGTTCGATAGCGGGAGGGGTCTACGAGCAGTACTTC.

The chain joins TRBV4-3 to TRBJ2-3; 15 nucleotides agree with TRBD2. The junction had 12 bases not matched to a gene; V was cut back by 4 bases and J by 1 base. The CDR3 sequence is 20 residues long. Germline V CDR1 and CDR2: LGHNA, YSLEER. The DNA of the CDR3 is TGCGCCAGCAGCCTAACACGAGGACTAGCGGGGGGGCGGGGCACAGATACGCAGTATTTT. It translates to CASSLTRGLAGGRGTDTQYF.

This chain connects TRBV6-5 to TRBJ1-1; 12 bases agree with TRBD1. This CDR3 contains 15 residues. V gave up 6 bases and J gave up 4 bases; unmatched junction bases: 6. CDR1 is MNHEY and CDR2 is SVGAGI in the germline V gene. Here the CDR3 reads CASRGQGASTTEAFF. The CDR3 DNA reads TGTGCCAGCAGGGGACAGGGGGCCTCCACCACTGAAGCTTTCTTT.